A selection of T cell receptor beta chains follows, all from one sample in a study of T cells in Graves' hyperthyroidism and ophthalmopathy. TCRdb independently ran MiXCR on the multiplex PCR reads; one entry per CDR3 protein. The data contain approximately 510,000 distinct CDR3 sequences, around 20% of them singletons. Sequenced sample: blood. The receptors come from a man aged 18 to 30 with Graves' hyperthyroidism. CDR3s include the opening cysteine and the closing phenylalanine or tryptophan. A D gene is named only where the DNA matches it firmly. Clone size is not always given. Where it is, it says once, few, many or a class for expanded clones.

D: NA; J: TRBJ2-2; V: TRBV7-2; size: few; CDR3: CASNLGGNTGELFF; DNA: TGTGCCAGCAATCTCGGAGGGAACACCGGGGAGCTGTTTTTT
D: NA; J: TRBJ1-1; V: TRBV29-1; size: many; CDR3: CSGEGGTEAFF; DNA: TGCAGCGGCGAGGGTGGCACTGAAGCTTTCTTT
D: NA; J: TRBJ1-2; V: TRBV12-3/TRBV12-4; size: NA; CDR3: CASSLTRSTNYGYTF; DNA: TGTGCCAGCAGTTTGACCAGGAGTACTAACTATGGCTACACCTTC
D: NA; J: TRBJ1-5; V: TRBV9; size: NA; CDR3: CASSVAGTGQPQHF; DNA: TGTGCCAGCAGCGTAGCGGGGACGGGACAGCCCCAGCATTTT
D: NA; J: TRBJ2-6; V: TRBV25-1; size: many; CDR3: CASSEYGSGANVLTF; DNA: TGTGCCAGCAGTGAATATGGCTCTGGGGCCAACGTCCTGACTTTC
D: NA; J: TRBJ1-1; V: TRBV6-1; size: few; CDR3: CAILAEAFF; DNA: TGTGCCATTTTGGCTGAAGCTTTCTTT
D: NA; J: TRBJ1-5; V: TRBV25-1; size: NA; CDR3: CASSGPGYSNQPQHF; DNA: TGTGCCAGCAGTGGTCCGGGGTATAGCAATCAGCCCCAGCATTTT
D: NA; J: TRBJ1-1; V: TRBV12-3/TRBV12-4; size: NA; CDR3: CASSFAVADENTEAFF; DNA: TGTGCCAGCAGTTTCGCTGTCGCGGATGAGAACACTGAAGCTTTCTTT
D: NA; J: TRBJ2-7; V: TRBV12-3/TRBV12-4; size: NA; CDR3: CASSPRHILGYEQYF; DNA: TGTGCCAGCAGTCCCAGACATATCCTAGGCTACGAGCAGTACTTC
D: NA; J: TRBJ1-1; V: TRBV12-3/TRBV12-4; size: many; CDR3: CASTGSWRDEAFF; DNA: TGTGCCAGCACCGGGTCTTGGAGGGATGAAGCTTTCTTT
D: NA; J: TRBJ1-1; V: TRBV28; size: many; CDR3: CASSPPGASIRAFF; DNA: TGTGCCAGCAGTCCTCCGGGGGCATCGATTCGGGCTTTCTTT
D: TRBD2; J: TRBJ2-7; V: TRBV3-1; size: few; CDR3: CASNVERGRTYEQYF; DNA: TGTGCCAGCAACGTCGAGCGGGGACGAACCTACGAGCAGTACTTC
D: NA; J: TRBJ2-7; V: TRBV29-1; size: many; CDR3: CSVGRLLSSYEQYF; DNA: TGCAGCGTTGGACGCCTCTTAAGCTCCTACGAGCAGTACTTC
D: TRBD2; J: TRBJ2-7; V: TRBV20-1; size: many; CDR3: CSASPGLAASYEQYF; DNA: TGCAGTGCTTCCCCGGGACTAGCGGCCTCCTACGAGCAGTACTTC
D: NA; J: TRBJ1-5; V: TRBV9; size: NA; CDR3: CASSVEPAVGHPQHF; DNA: TGTGCCAGCAGCGTAGAACCGGCTGTGGGTCATCCCCAGCATTTT
D: NA; J: TRBJ1-2; V: TRBV20-1; size: NA; CDR3: CSARGDGAVNYGYTF; DNA: TGCAGTGCTAGAGGGGACGGAGCGGTTAACTATGGCTACACCTTC
D: NA; J: TRBJ2-7; V: TRBV4-1; size: few; CDR3: CASSQGTEDEQYF; DNA: TGCGCCAGCAGCCAAGGGACAGAAGACGAGCAGTACTTC
D: NA; J: TRBJ1-5; V: TRBV11-2; size: few; CDR3: CASSFTGTGNQPQHF; DNA: TGTGCCAGCAGCTTTACAGGGACGGGCAATCAGCCCCAGCATTTT
D: NA; J: TRBJ2-5; V: TRBV11-2; size: many; CDR3: CASSGYRDDISGTQYF; DNA: TGTGCCAGCAGCGGGTACAGGGACGACATATCAGGGACCCAGTACTTC
D: NA; J: TRBJ1-2; V: TRBV6-5; size: many; CDR3: CASSLLRDSGYTF; DNA: TGTGCCAGCAGTCTCCTCAGGGATTCTGGCTACACCTTC
D: NA; J: TRBJ2-4; V: TRBV6-1; size: many; CDR3: CASTPHREAKNIQYF; DNA: TGTGCCAGCACCCCTCACAGGGAAGCCAAAAACATTCAGTACTTC
D: NA; J: TRBJ2-5; V: TRBV30; size: NA; CDR3: CAWGRQRETQYF; DNA: TGTGCCTGGGGGAGACAGAGAGAGACCCAGTACTTC
D: NA; J: TRBJ1-1; V: TRBV12-3/TRBV12-4; size: NA; CDR3: CASRPRAPPEAFF; DNA: TGTGCCAGCAGGCCCAGGGCGCCTCCTGAAGCTTTCTTT
D: TRBD1; J: TRBJ1-1; V: TRBV5-1; size: NA; CDR3: CAISLDRVDTEAFF; DNA: TGCGCCATCAGCTTGGACAGGGTGGATACTGAAGCTTTCTTT
D: TRBD1; J: TRBJ2-7; V: TRBV28; size: NA; CDR3: CASIRDSSSYEQYF; DNA: TGTGCCAGCATTAGGGACAGTAGCTCCTACGAGCAGTACTTC
D: TRBD1; J: TRBJ1-2; V: TRBV6-1; size: many; CDR3: CASRIRTGTNYGYTF; DNA: TGTGCCAGCAGGATAAGGACAGGGACCAACTATGGCTACACCTTC
D: NA; J: TRBJ1-2; V: TRBV6-1; size: many; CDR3: CATRLSGLGGYTF; DNA: TGTGCCACGAGACTTTCTGGGTTAGGTGGCTACACCTTC
D: TRBD1; J: TRBJ1-2; V: TRBV7-8; size: few; CDR3: CASSVDRGSGYTF; DNA: TGTGCCAGCAGCGTAGACAGGGGGTCTGGCTACACCTTC
D: NA; J: TRBJ2-2; V: TRBV12-3/TRBV12-4; size: NA; CDR3: CASTWGAGELFF; DNA: TGTGCCAGCACCTGGGGGGCCGGGGAGCTGTTTTTT
D: NA; J: TRBJ2-7; V: TRBV29-1; size: many; CDR3: CSVEASSYEQYF; DNA: TGCAGCGTTGAAGCCTCCTCCTACGAGCAGTACTTC
D: NA; J: TRBJ2-7; V: TRBV29-1; size: once; CDR3: CSVAPPGEVYEQYF; DNA: TGCAGCGTCGCCCCGCCCGGGGAGGTCTACGAGCAGTACTTC
D: NA; J: TRBJ1-1; V: TRBV29-1; size: many; CDR3: CSVAQYGDGTEAFF; DNA: TGCAGCGTCGCCCAGTATGGGGACGGAACTGAAGCTTTCTTT
D: NA; J: TRBJ2-7; V: TRBV6-5; size: few; CDR3: CVSSYAASYEQYF; DNA: TGTGTCAGCAGTTATGCGGCTAGCTACGAGCAGTACTTT
D: NA; J: TRBJ2-7; V: TRBV19; size: few; CDR3: CASSPWGASYEQYF; DNA: TGTGCCAGTAGTCCGTGGGGTGCCTCCTACGAGCAGTACTTC
D: NA; J: TRBJ1-1; V: TRBV6-5; size: NA; CDR3: CASSYGVYEAFF; DNA: TGTGCCAGCAGTTATGGTGTATATGAAGCTTTCTTT
D: TRBD1; J: TRBJ1-2; V: TRBV28; size: many; CDR3: CASSAGGPIYGYTF; DNA: TGTGCCAGCAGCGCAGGGGGTCCAATCTATGGCTACACCTTC
D: TRBD1; J: TRBJ1-1; V: TRBV18; size: few; CDR3: CASSRGQDNTEAFF; DNA: TGTGCCAGCTCACGAGGACAGGACAACACTGAAGCTTTCTTT
D: NA; J: TRBJ2-7; V: TRBV5-1; size: NA; CDR3: CASSIQGTSSYEQYF; DNA: TGCGCCAGCAGTATTCAGGGAACCTCATCCTACGAGCAGTACTTC
D: NA; J: TRBJ2-5; V: TRBV24-1; size: NA; CDR3: CATSGPWGETQYF; DNA: TGTGCCACCAGTGGCCCATGGGGGGAGACCCAGTACTTC
D: TRBD2; J: TRBJ2-7; V: TRBV2; size: NA; CDR3: CASSGTSIEQYF; DNA: TGTGCCAGCAGTGGGACTAGCATCGAGCAGTACTTC
D: TRBD1; J: TRBJ1-2; V: TRBV2; size: many; CDR3: CASSVRGQGAAGYTF; DNA: TGTGCCAGCAGTGTCAGAGGACAGGGGGCCGCTGGCTACACCTTC
D: NA; J: TRBJ1-5; V: TRBV28; size: NA; CDR3: CASSSTLDQPQHF; DNA: TGTGCCAGCAGCTCGACGCTTGATCAGCCCCAGCATTTT
D: NA; J: TRBJ1-1; V: TRBV18; size: NA; CDR3: CASSLSGRRDTEAFF; DNA: TGTGCCAGCTCACTGTCGGGCCGACGAGACACTGAAGCTTTCTTT
D: NA; J: TRBJ1-5; V: TRBV12-3/TRBV12-4; size: NA; CDR3: CASSLGDLQPQHF; DNA: TGTGCCAGCAGTTTGGGGGACCTGCAGCCCCAGCATTTT
D: NA; J: TRBJ2-5; V: TRBV5-5; size: many; CDR3: CASSGTAGGETQYF; DNA: TGTGCCAGCAGCGGGACAGCCGGAGGGGAGACCCAGTACTTC
D: NA; J: TRBJ1-2; V: TRBV10-2; size: few; CDR3: CASSEDRPYGYTF; DNA: TGCGCCAGCAGTGAGGACAGGCCCTATGGCTACACCTTC
D: TRBD2; J: TRBJ2-5; V: TRBV3-1; size: few; CDR3: CASSQDGSGVSKEETQYF; DNA: TGTGCCAGCAGCCAAGATGGTAGCGGGGTTTCCAAGGAAGAGACCCAGTACTTC
D: NA; J: TRBJ2-2; V: TRBV12-3/TRBV12-4; size: NA; CDR3: CASDGTGELFF; DNA: TGTGCCAGCGATGGCACCGGGGAGCTGTTTTTT
D: NA; J: TRBJ1-1; V: TRBV6-1; size: NA; CDR3: CASSPGLGGGTEAFF; DNA: TGTGCCAGCAGCCCCGGGCTCGGGGGAGGGACTGAAGCTTTCTTT
D: NA; J: TRBJ2-5; V: TRBV15; size: many; CDR3: CATSSGQNQETQYF; DNA: TGTGCCACCAGTTCCGGCCAGAACCAAGAGACCCAGTACTTC
D: NA; J: TRBJ2-7; V: TRBV19; size: few; CDR3: CASSIDHCYQSSAYEQYF; DNA: TGTGCCAGTAGTATAGATCATTGTTATCAGTCGTCCGCCTACGAGCAGTATTTC
D: NA; J: TRBJ2-2; V: TRBV11-2; size: many; CDR3: CASSSNSGRTGELFF; DNA: TGTGCCAGCAGCTCCAACTCCGGCCGTACCGGGGAGCTGTTTTTT
D: NA; J: TRBJ1-5; V: TRBV29-1; size: many; CDR3: CSVDRRENQPQHF; DNA: TGCAGCGTTGATAGGAGGGAAAATCAGCCCCAGCATTTT
D: TRBD1; J: TRBJ2-5; V: TRBV7-9; size: few; CDR3: CASRFGTGETQYF; DNA: TGTGCCAGCAGATTCGGGACAGGAGAGACCCAGTACTTC
D: NA; J: TRBJ1-2; V: TRBV6-1; size: many; CDR3: CASTSPSGILYGYTF; DNA: TGTGCCAGCACCTCCCCGTCGGGGATTCTATATGGCTACACCTTC
D: TRBD1; J: TRBJ2-7; V: TRBV28; size: many; CDR3: CASSLWELDRGQYEQYF; DNA: TGTGCCAGCAGTTTATGGGAGTTGGACAGGGGGCAATACGAGCAGTACTTC
D: TRBD1; J: TRBJ1-1; V: TRBV7-6; size: many; CDR3: CASSLSQGGSTEAFF; DNA: TGTGCCAGCAGCTTATCCCAGGGGGGGAGCACTGAAGCTTTCTTT
D: TRBD1; J: TRBJ1-1; V: TRBV4-1; size: many; CDR3: CASSRTGVGGNTEAFF; DNA: TGCGCCAGCAGCCGAACAGGGGTAGGGGGGAACACTGAAGCTTTCTTT
D: NA; J: TRBJ2-2; V: TRBV11-2; size: once; CDR3: CASSGGRGFTGELCF; DNA: TGTGCCAGCAGTGGGGGCCGCGGGTTCACCGGGGAGCTGTGTTTT
D: NA; J: TRBJ1-2; V: TRBV19; size: many; CDR3: CASSIVGLKKGRGYTF; DNA: TGTGCCAGTAGTATAGTGGGGCTGAAAAAAGGACGTGGCTACACCTTC